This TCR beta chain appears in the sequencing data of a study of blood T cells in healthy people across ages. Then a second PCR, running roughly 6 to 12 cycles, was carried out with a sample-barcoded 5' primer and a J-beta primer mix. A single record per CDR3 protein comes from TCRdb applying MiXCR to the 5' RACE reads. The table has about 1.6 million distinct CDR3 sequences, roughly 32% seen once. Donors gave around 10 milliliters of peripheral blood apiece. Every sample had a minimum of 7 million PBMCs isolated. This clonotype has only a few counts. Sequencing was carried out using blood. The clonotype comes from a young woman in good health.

The chain's CDR3 is CASSLSGGGDTQYF. The CDR3 DNA follows: TGTGCCAGCAGCTTATCGGGAGGCGGCGATACGCAGTATTTT. V is TRBV7-3 and J is TRBJ2-3, with 7 bases that match TRBD2. J gave up 6 bases and V 2 bases, and 5 bases lay outside the gene matches. In germline, CDR1 is SGHTA, CDR2 FQGTGA. The CDR3 is 14 residues long.